The source of this T cell receptor (beta chain) is a study of T cell changes during pregnancy in multiple sclerosis. CDR3 size: 15 residues. Unmatched junction bases numbered 6, after V lost 5 bases and J lost 2 bases. CDR1 PRHDT and CDR2 FYEKMQ come from the germline V gene (reference sequence). The repertoire was sequenced with immunoSEQ multiplex PCR; TCRdb's copy has only in-frame clones and lacks some. Altogether roughly 100,000 clones are present, roughly nine tenths being singletons, with the ten largest covering less than 2%. The sequence was collected from a female donor with multiple sclerosis, enrolled in a pregnancy study. The chain recombines TRBV13 with TRBJ2-3, with 8 bases that match TRBD2. The sample in question was peripheral blood, obtained before pregnancy. The CDR3 loop is CASSQRSGTTDTQYF. In nucleotides, the CDR3 is TGTGCCAGCAGCCAACGTAGCGGGACCACAGATACGCAGTATTTT. Full variable domain (remainder filled in from reference TRBV13 and TRBJ2-3): AAGVIQSPRHLIKEKRETATLKCYPIPRHDTVYWYQQGPGQDPQFLISFYEKMQSDKGSIPDRFSAQQFSDYHSELNMSSLELGDSALYFCASSQRSGTTDTQYFGPGTRLTVL.